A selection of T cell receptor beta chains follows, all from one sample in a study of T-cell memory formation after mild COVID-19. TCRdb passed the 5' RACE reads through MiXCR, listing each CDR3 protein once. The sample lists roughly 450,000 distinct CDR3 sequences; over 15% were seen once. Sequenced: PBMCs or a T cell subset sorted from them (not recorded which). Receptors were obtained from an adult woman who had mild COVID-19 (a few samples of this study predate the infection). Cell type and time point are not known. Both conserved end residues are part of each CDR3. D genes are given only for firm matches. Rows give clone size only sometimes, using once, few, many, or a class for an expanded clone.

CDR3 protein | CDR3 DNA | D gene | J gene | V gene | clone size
CASSIERVDTEAFF | TGTGCCAGTAGTATAGAGAGGGTCGACACTGAAGCTTTCTTT | . | TRBJ1-1 | TRBV19 | .
CAISEAQGGETQYF | TGTGCCATCAGTGAGGCACAGGGGGGAGAGACCCAGTACTTC | TRBD1 | TRBJ2-5 | TRBV10-3 | .
CASSSWGGSSYEQYF | TGTGCCAGCAGTTCATGGGGGGGGAGCTCCTACGAGCAGTACTTC | TRBD2 | TRBJ2-7 | TRBV6-6 | .
CRARTARTQYF | TGCAGAGCTAGGACCGCGCGAACGCAGTATTTT | . | TRBJ2-3 | TRBV20-1 | few
CASSQDSGGASGELFF | TGCGCCAGCAGCCAAGATAGCGGGGGGGCTTCCGGGGAGCTGTTTTTT | TRBD2 | TRBJ2-2 | TRBV4-1 | .
CASSRPRVPYEQYF | TGTGCCAGCAGCCGCCCCAGGGTGCCCTACGAGCAGTACTTC | . | TRBJ2-7 | TRBV13 | few
CASSPPGRVNTEAFF | TGTGCCAGCTCACCCCCGGGACGGGTGAACACTGAAGCTTTCTTT | . | TRBJ1-1 | TRBV18 | .
CASSQARDVDEQYF | TGTGCCAGCAGCCAAGCCCGAGATGTCGACGAGCAGTACTTC | . | TRBJ2-7 | TRBV4-2 | .
CASSGLLGSSYEQYF | TGTGCCAGCAGCGGGTTGTTGGGTAGCTCCTACGAGCAGTACTTC | . | TRBJ2-7 | TRBV2 | .
CASSVVDPPTEAFF | TGTGCCAGCAGCGTAGTTGATCCCCCCACTGAAGCTTTCTTT | . | TRBJ1-1 | TRBV9 | few
CASSTSGRLETQYF | TGTGCCAGCAGTACTAGCGGAAGATTGGAGACCCAGTACTTC | TRBD2 | TRBJ2-5 | TRBV12-3/TRBV12-4 | few
CAWSRTSGGTSTDTQYF | TGTGCCTGGAGTCGGACTAGCGGGGGGACTAGCACAGATACGCAGTATTTT | TRBD2 | TRBJ2-3 | TRBV30 | many
CASSNRDDSYEQYF | TGTGCCAGTTCAAACCGGGACGACTCCTACGAGCAGTACTTC | . | TRBJ2-7 | TRBV19 | .
CASSLYRVRSGRTSSDTQYF | TGCGCCAGCAGCTTGTACCGGGTCCGGAGCGGGAGAACGTCGTCAGATACGCAGTATTTT | TRBD2 | TRBJ2-3 | TRBV5-1 | .
CASRLTVSGANVLTF | TGTGCCAGCAGGTTGACAGTCTCTGGGGCCAACGTCCTGACTTTC | . | TRBJ2-6 | TRBV7-9 | .
CASSFTSPNTGELFF | TGTGCCAGCAGCTTCACGAGTCCGAACACCGGGGAGCTGTTTTTT | . | TRBJ2-2 | TRBV7-3 | .
CATSRGGGVDTQYF | TGTGCCACCAGCAGGGGGGGGGGTGTAGATACGCAGTATTTT | TRBD2 | TRBJ2-3 | TRBV15 | .
CASTPGNLNYGYTF | TGTGCCAGCACCCCAGGGAACCTAAACTATGGCTACACCTTC | . | TRBJ1-2 | TRBV12-3/TRBV12-4 | few
CASSEGSEKLFF | TGTGCCAGCTCAGAGGGGAGTGAAAAACTGTTTTTT | . | TRBJ1-4 | TRBV18 | .
CSARYQTTYEQYF | TGCAGTGCTAGGTATCAGACCACCTACGAGCAGTACTTC | . | TRBJ2-7 | TRBV20-1 | .